These 15 T cell receptor beta chains were all obtained from the same sample, sequenced in a study of blood T cell repertoires in COVID-19. The method was immunoSEQ multiplex PCR; TCRdb's version includes in-frame clones alone and lacks a portion of them. The table shows roughly 90,000 clones, with about 82% occurring only once. The material sequenced was peripheral blood. Receptor source: a man between 45 and 60 years old with acute or convalescent COVID-19.

The CDR3 coding sequence is TGTGCCAGCTCACCACGTCAAAACACAGATACGCAGTATTTT. It specifies CASSPRQNTDTQYF. This rearrangement joins TRBV18 to TRBJ2-3; D not certain. Germline CDR1 is KGHSH and CDR2 is LQKENI. The V end lost 1 base, the J end lost 2 bases, and 7 bases lay between the germline ends. The CDR3 extends over 14 amino acids.

The chain carries TRBV2 and TRBJ2-2; no clear D. V was cut by 9 bases and J by 5 bases, with 19 bases left in between. Germline loops: CDR1 SNHLY, CDR2 FYNNEI. This CDR3 comprises 15 residues. The CDR3 sequence is CARSDLDRITGELFF. In DNA form, the CDR3 reads TGTGCCAGGTCTGACTTGGATAGGATAACCGGGGAGCTGTTTTTT.

This chain uses TRBV10-3 with TRBJ1-2; 8 bases match TRBD1. The CDR3 runs 12 residues. The junction had 6 bases not matched to a gene; V was cut back by 10 bases and J by 5 bases. Germline CDR1 ENHRY, CDR2 SYGVKD. The CDR3, as DNA: TGTGCCAACACCACAGGGGGTTATGGCTACACCTTC. Its translation: CANTTGGYGYTF.

This clone was seen more than once but under ten times. The CDR3 bases are TGTGCCAGCAGCTGGCAGGGTTACAATCAGCCCCAGCATTTT. Translating it yields CASSWQGYNQPQHF. V and J are TRBV5-5 and TRBJ1-5, with D perhaps TRBD1 (5 bases). The V end lost 3 bases, the J end lost 3 bases, and 10 bases lay between the germline ends. This CDR3 is built from 14 residues. Germline V gives CDR1 SGHKS, CDR2 YYEKEE (reference sequence).

A single count supports this clone. Here the CDR3 reads CASSLPGTEYEQYF. In DNA form, the CDR3 reads TGTGCCAGCAGTTTGCCGGGTACGGAGTACGAGCAGTACTTC. The chain couples TRBV28 to TRBJ2-7; D is unresolved. V lost 3 bases to trimming and J lost 4 bases, with 13 bases between them. Germline lookup yields CDR1 MDHEN and CDR2 SYDVKM. CDR3 length: 14 amino acids.

This clone was observed at least ten times. The genes are TRBV28 and TRBJ1-3; 8 nucleotides align to TRBD1. Looked up from germline, CDR1 is MDHEN and CDR2 is SYDVKM. V was pared by 6 bases and J by 4 bases, with 11 bases of the junction left unmatched. The CDR3 has 16 amino acids. In DNA form, the CDR3 reads TGTGCCAGCAGCTCGGACAGGGTCACTTTCGGAAACACCATATATTTT. Its translation: CASSSDRVTFGNTIYF.

The V and J genes are TRBV7-2 and TRBJ1-1; the match to TRBD1 covers 8 bases. The CDR3 has 13 residues. CDR1 and CDR2 (germline): SGHTA, FQGNSA. Germline trimming cut 3 bases from V and 4 bases from J; bases unmatched to any gene: 1. CDR3 amino acids: CASSFDRGTEAFF. The CDR3 bases are TGTGCCAGCAGCTTTGACAGGGGCACTGAAGCTTTCTTT.

A single count supports this clone. The chain combines TRBV28 with TRBJ1-5; 7 positions agree with TRBD1. Trimming cost V 6 bases and J 6 bases; bases outside gene matches: 14. The CDR3 is made up of 16 amino acids. Germline V gene sequence: CDR1 MDHEN, CDR2 SYDVKM. CDR3 sequence reads: CASSWGTVTTGQPQHF. The CDR3 DNA is TGTGCCAGCAGCTGGGGGACAGTTACCACCGGTCAGCCCCAGCATTTT. Looking up the rest from reference TRBV28 and TRBJ1-5 gives the full variable domain: DVKVTQSSRYLVKRTGEKVFLECVQDMDHENMFWYRQDPGLGLRLIYFSYDVKMKEKGDIPEGYSVSREKKERFSLILESASTNQTSMYLCASSWGTVTTGQPQHFGDGTRLSIL.

The rearrangement joins TRBV7-2 to TRBJ2-7; D not certain. There are 11 residues in the CDR3. The germline V gene encodes CDR1 SGHTA and CDR2 FQGNSA. V shed 4 bases and J shed 7 bases, with 8 bases lying between them. CDR3 amino acids: CASSSGWEQYF. The CDR3 DNA is TGTGCCAGCAGCTCAGGTTGGGAGCAGTACTTC. The complete variable domain, with remaining parts taken from reference TRBV7-2 and TRBJ2-7, reads GAGVSQSPSNKVTEKGKDVELRCDPISGHTALYWYRQSLGQGLEFLIYFQGNSAPDKSGLPSDRFSAERTGGSVSTLTIQRTQQEDSAVYLCASSSGWEQYFGPGTRLTVT.

The V gene is TRBV10-1, the J gene TRBJ1-3; D not certain. Germline-derived CDR1 and CDR2 are WNHNN and SYGVQD (reference sequence). The CDR3 contains 13 residues. The V and J ends lost 4 bases and 0 bases respectively, with 4 bases between them. The CDR3 bases are TGCGCCAGCAGTGTGAGCTCTGGAAACACCATATATTTT. Translation: CASSVSSGNTIYF.

The V and J genes are TRBV4-3 and TRBJ2-7; 7 positions match TRBD1. The V gene end was trimmed by 1 base and the J gene end by 5 bases; junction bases not matched to a gene: 8. The CDR3 sequence is 15 residues long. Germline V lookup: CDR1 LGHNA, CDR2 YSLEER. DNA for the CDR3: TGCGCCAGCAGCCAAGGACTACAGGGGTGGAACGAGCAGTACTTC. Amino acid sequence: CASSQGLQGWNEQYF.

The chain joins TRBV7-2 to TRBJ1-2; D not resolved. V lost 3 bases to trimming and J lost 5 bases, with 16 bases between them. The CDR3 covers 15 residues. Germline V lookup: CDR1 SGHTA, CDR2 FQGNSA. CDR3 sequence (DNA): TGTGCCAGCAGCTTGATGGTTAGCACGCCTTATGGCTACACCTTC. Its translation is CASSLMVSTPYGYTF.

This rearrangement joins TRBV4-2 to TRBJ2-2, with TRBD1 identical over 7 bases. After removal of 0 bases from V and 2 bases from J, the junction contained 12 bases not matched to a gene. Germline V CDR1 and CDR2: LGHNA, YNFKEQ. The CDR3 contains 19 residues. CDR3 sequence reads: CASSQDGQAGGPNTGELFF. CDR3 coding DNA: TGTGCCAGCAGCCAAGATGGACAGGCAGGGGGACCAAACACCGGGGAGCTGTTTTTT.

V usage is TRBV6-6 and J usage is TRBJ1-1; perhaps TRBD1 as D (6 bases). The CDR3 is 13 residues long. V was pared by 2 bases and J by 5 bases, with 9 bases between. The germline gives CDR1 MNHNY, CDR2 SVGAGI (reference sequence). CDR3 sequence (DNA): TGTGCCAGCAGTTACATCCAGGGGACTGAAGCTTTCTTT. Encoded protein: CASSYIQGTEAFF.

This clone was seen once. The rearrangement joins TRBV5-5 to TRBJ2-3, with TRBD1 as a possible D gene (5 bases). The germline CDR1 and CDR2 sequences are SGHKS and YYEKEE (reference sequence). Trimming left V 2 bases short and J 2 bases short, with 6 bases between. The CDR3 runs to 13 residues. The CDR3 is CASSFGATDTQYF. CDR3 in DNA: TGTGCCAGCAGCTTTGGGGCCACAGATACGCAGTATTTT. The variable domain in full, completed from reference TRBV5-5 and TRBJ2-3, reads DAGVTQSPTHLIKTRGQQVTLRCSPISGHKSVSWYQQVLGQGPQFIFQYYEKEERGRGNFPDRFSARQFPNYSSELNVNALLLGDSALYLCASSFGATDTQYFGPGTRLTVL.